The T cell receptor beta chain described here comes from a study of T cell responses to AZD1222 COVID-19 vaccine. As for the study in general: Pooled in the analysis were second doses at about 4 or about 12 weeks.

TCRdb's copy holds only in-frame clones and misses some; the assay was immunoSEQ multiplex PCR. This table holds around 140,000 clones, approximately 85% found once. The CDR3 is 14 amino acids. V shed 3 bases and J shed 5 bases, with 11 bases lying between them. Germline values: CDR1 LNHDA, CDR2 SQIVND (reference sequence). Note on this clone: What it binds is not known.

Study-wide findings and caveats: Spike-specific TCRs gained breadth and depth after people received two AZD1222 doses. Among vaccine-associated CD4 TCRs, coverage spanned spike, with dominance at 160-218 and 743-854. Among those given AZD1222, only six or seven were seropositive at baseline.

The material sequenced was peripheral blood, taken on day 0 of AZD1222 vaccination. The chain recombines TRBV19 with TRBJ2-1; perhaps D is TRBD1 or TRBD2 (5 bases each). This TCR was recovered from an adult in good health. The CDR3 coding sequence is TGTGCCAGTAGTATGCAGGGAGCCCACAATGAGCAGTTCTTC. Protein: CASSMQGAHNEQFF.